The 8 T cell receptor beta chains reported below all come from one sample, sequenced in a study of metastatic and nonmetastatic thyroid tumors (dated by TCRdb to about 2020). No treatment had been received by any patient before thyroid surgery. Library preparation employed PCR. Sequencing took place on an Illumina HiSeq 4000. The raw public data were reprocessed by TCRdb itself: fastp quality trimming at Q25, MiXCR clonotype calling, in-frame beta chains only. The sample table contains 19,000 or so clones; only one count was recorded for 28% of them. The ten biggest clones cover approximately 15% of the sample. The sequencing sample was made of tumor tissue. Source of these receptors: a male donor with papillary thyroid cancer or a benign thyroid nodule (not recorded which). Some clones in this sample may be carry-over from other donors' samples.

This CDR3 reads CASSGTGGNTIYF. The DNA for the CDR3 is TGTGCCAGCAGCGGGACGGGGGGAAACACCATATATTTT. The V call is TRBV2, the J call TRBJ1-3; tentatively, D is TRBD1 (5 bases). Per germline, CDR1 SNHLY and CDR2 FYNNEI. Trimming removed 6 bases from V and 4 bases from J, with 10 bases in between. The CDR3 spans 13 residues.

This clone turned up a few times. The chain carries TRBV28 and TRBJ1-1; D is possibly TRBD1 (5 bases). Germline assignment: CDR1 MDHEN and CDR2 SYDVKM. V was trimmed by 2 bases and J by 1 base, leaving 11 bases between them. This CDR3 has 15 amino acids. CDR3 loop: CASSLEGLSNTEAFF. CDR3 DNA: TGTGCCAGCAGTTTAGAGGGGTTATCGAACACTGAAGCTTTCTTT.

On this clone itself: At one boundary the junction diverges from the germline segment, which might be a read error. CDR3 nucleotide sequence: TGCGCCAGCAGCCCTCAGGCTGGTGTCTACAATGATCAGTTCTTC. This codes for CASSPQAGVYNDQFF. The chain has TRBV4-1 and TRBJ2-1; D is unresolved. CDR1 MGHRA and CDR2 YSYEKL come from the germline V gene. The CDR3 has 15 amino acids.

This clone is termed medium-sized. V gene TRBV6-1 combines with J gene TRBJ2-7; 14 bases fit TRBD2. This CDR3 spans 14 amino acids. J gave up 5 bases and V 6 bases, and 3 bases lay outside the gene matches. Germline CDR1 is MNHNS and CDR2 is SASEGT. The CDR3, as DNA: TGTGCCAGCAGGGGGGGACTAGCGGGAGACGAGCAGTACTTC. Translated: CASRGGLAGDEQYF.

V gene TRBV5-1 combines with J gene TRBJ2-6, with D possibly matching TRBD1 (5 bases). CDR3 length equals 17 residues. The ends were cut back, 4 bases at V and 0 bases at J, with 14 bases in the middle. Germline V lookup: CDR1 SGHRS, CDR2 YFSETQ. In DNA form, the CDR3 reads TGCGCCAGCAGCGAAGGGGTACTGAGCTCTGGGGCCAACGTCCTGACTTTC. Its translation is CASSEGVLSSGANVLTF.

The chain recombines TRBV7-3 with TRBJ2-1, with 11 bases matching TRBD1. V lost 4 bases to trimming and J lost 8 bases; unmatched junction nucleotides: 7. The V gene's germline CDR1 is SGHTA and CDR2 FQGTGA. The CDR3 totals 15 residues. CDR3 protein: CASSSRTGGRDEQFF. Written as DNA, the CDR3 is TGTGCCAGCAGCTCGCGGACAGGGGGCCGGGATGAGCAGTTCTTC. The complete variable domain, with remaining parts taken from reference TRBV7-3 and TRBJ2-1, reads GAGVSQTPSNKVTEKGKYVELRCDPISGHTALYWYRQSLGQGPEFLIYFQGTGAADDSGLPNDRFFAVRPEGSVSTLKIQRTERGDSAVYLCASSSRTGGRDEQFFGPGTRLTVL.

The table lists this clone with a few counts. Possible read error: a much larger clone is one base away. The chain has TRBV20-1 and TRBJ2-6, with D perhaps assigned TRBD1 or TRBD2 (5 bases each). The germline V gene encodes CDR1 DFQATT and CDR2 SNEGSKA (reference sequence). The CDR3 consists of 16 residues. CDR3 residues: CSASRRGASVANVLTF. In DNA form, the CDR3 reads TGCAGTGCTAGCCGAAGAGGGGCCTCTGTGGCCAACGTCCTGACTTTC.

The chain recombines TRBV4-2 with TRBJ2-7, with 13 bases fitting TRBD2. J gave up 1 base and V 1 base, and 1 base lay outside the gene matches. CDR3 size: 16 residues. Germline assignment: CDR1 LGHNA and CDR2 YNFKEQ. The CDR3 sequence is CASSQGLAGGSYEQYF. The CDR3 DNA follows: TGTGCCAGCAGCCAAGGACTAGCGGGGGGATCCTACGAGCAGTACTTC.